Presented here are 31 T cell receptor beta chains from one specimen sequenced in a study of T cell responses to AZD1222 COVID-19 vaccine. Sequenced by immunoSEQ multiplex PCR; TCRdb stores in-frame clones only, minus some. The sample lists under 130,000 clones, roughly 91% occurring once. The sequenced sample was peripheral blood, obtained on day 0 of AZD1222 vaccination. The receptors shown here come from an adult in good health.

This clone was seen once. The chain uses TRBV5-6 and TRBJ2-3; no clear D gene. Germline loops: CDR1 SGHDT, CDR2 YYEEEE. V lost 2 bases, J lost 0 bases, and 7 bases lay in between. This CDR3 is 14 amino acids long. This chain's CDR3 is CASSFYSSTDTQYF. The CDR3 DNA is TGTGCCAGCAGCTTCTACAGTAGCACAGATACGCAGTATTTT.

The chain links TRBV3-1 (or the pseudogene TRBV3-2) to TRBJ1-4, with 7 bases identical to TRBD1. The CDR3 has 16 amino acids. From germline, CDR1 is LGHDT and CDR2 YNNKEL (reference sequence). The ends lost 1 base at V and 0 bases at J; junction bases unmatched: 2. In DNA, the CDR3 is TGTGCCAGCAGCCAAGGGGACAGTACAACTAATGAAAAACTGTTTTTT. It yields the protein CASSQGDSTTNEKLFF.

V is TRBV6-5 and J is TRBJ2-5; no definite D call. Germline loops: CDR1 MNHEY, CDR2 SVGAGI. CDR3 length: 12 amino acids. The V end was cut by 6 bases, the J end by 1 base, with 6 bases between. The CDR3 region is CASRNPQETQYF. The CDR3 bases are TGTGCCAGCAGGAATCCCCAAGAGACCCAGTACTTC.

This clone showed up just once. The CDR3 is CASSNAGGQETQYF. The CDR3 DNA reads as TGTGCCAGCAGTAACGCGGGAGGGCAAGAGACCCAGTACTTC. This rearrangement joins TRBV6-5 to TRBJ2-5; 9 bases map to TRBD2. The trim removed 5 bases at V and 2 bases at J, leaving 3 bases unmatched. The CDR3 loop spans 14 amino acids. Germline values: CDR1 MNHEY, CDR2 SVGAGI.

The genes are TRBV28 and TRBJ1-1; tentative D call: TRBD1 (6 bases). Trimming took off 6 bases at V and 8 bases at J, with 13 bases between the two ends. From germline, CDR1 is MDHEN and CDR2 SYDVKM. The CDR3 loop spans 12 amino acids. CDR3 nucleotide sequence: TGTGCCAGCAGGATTGGGGGGGGCGAAGCTTTCTTT. Translated, it gives CASRIGGGEAFF.

J is TRBJ2-7 and V is TRBV5-1; D uncertain. This CDR3 is built from 15 residues. The germline V and J ends were trimmed by 2 bases and 2 bases, with 14 bases remaining between them. Germline V gives CDR1 SGHRS, CDR2 YFSETQ. This CDR3 is CASSFQSGSAYEQYF. As DNA, the CDR3 is TGCGCCAGCAGCTTCCAGAGTGGTTCTGCCTACGAGCAGTACTTC. The full variable domain, completed using reference TRBV5-1 and TRBJ2-7, is KAGVTQTPRYLIKTRGQQVTLSCSPISGHRSVSWYQQTPGQGLQFLFEYFSETQRNKGNFPGRFSGRQFSNSRSEMNVSTLELGDSALYLCASSFQSGSAYEQYFGPGTRLTVT.

This clone came up once. The gene calls are TRBV7-3 and TRBJ1-1, with 8 bases lining up with TRBD1. V was pared by 3 bases and J by 2 bases, with 5 bases of the junction left unmatched. The CDR3 sequence is 15 residues long. Per germline, CDR1 SGHTA and CDR2 FQGTGA. The CDR3 bases are TGTGCCAGCAGCTTGGACAGGGCGACCAACACTGAAGCTTTCTTT. Protein product: CASSLDRATNTEAFF. Together with reference TRBV7-3 and TRBJ1-1, the CDR3 gives the full variable domain: GAGVSQTPSNKVTEKGKYVELRCDPISGHTALYWYRQSLGQGPEFLIYFQGTGAADDSGLPNDRFFAVRPEGSVSTLKIQRTERGDSAVYLCASSLDRATNTEAFFGQGTRLTVV.

This chain joins TRBV19 and TRBJ2-1; the match to TRBD2 covers 7 bases. The CDR3 has 12 residues. CDR1 LNHDA and CDR2 SQIVND come from the germline V gene (reference sequence). J was trimmed by 5 bases and V by 10 bases; bases with no gene match: 5. CDR3 DNA sequence: TGTGCCACTTTAGCGGGTGACAATGAGCAGTTCTTC. Encoded protein: CATLAGDNEQFF.

V gene TRBV9 combines with J gene TRBJ2-1; 7 bases are a match to TRBD2. With 0 bases clipped from V and 5 bases from J, the junction kept 8 bases outside the gene matches. Germline lookup yields CDR1 SGDLS and CDR2 YYNGEE. This CDR3 contains 16 residues. Here the CDR3 reads CASSVGAGEGHNEQFF. As DNA, the CDR3 is TGTGCCAGCAGCGTAGGCGCCGGGGAGGGCCACAATGAGCAGTTCTTC. The whole variable domain, filled in from reference TRBV9 and TRBJ2-1, reads DSGVTQTPKHLITATGQRVTLRCSPRSGDLSVYWYQQSLDQGLQFLIQYYNGEERAKGNILERFSAQQFPDLHSELNLSSLELGDSALYFCASSVGAGEGHNEQFFGPGTRLTVL.

This chain connects TRBV2 to TRBJ2-7; D remains unclear. CDR1 is SNHLY, CDR2 FYNNEI, per germline. V lost 5 bases, J lost 0 bases, and 8 bases lay in between. The CDR3 covers 13 residues. CDR3 in DNA: TGTGCCAGCAGTTGGCAGGACTCCTACGAGCAGTACTTC. As protein: CASSWQDSYEQYF.

The chain recombines TRBV19 with TRBJ2-7, with 8 bases identical to TRBD1. Trimming at V came to 6 bases and at J to 7 bases, leaving 11 bases not matched to a gene. Germline assignment: CDR1 LNHDA and CDR2 SQIVND (reference sequence). The CDR3 consists of 14 residues. The DNA of the CDR3 is TGTGCCAGTAGCACCGGGACAGGAGGTTGGGAGCAGTACTTC. It translates to CASSTGTGGWEQYF.

The rearrangement joins TRBV7-2 to TRBJ2-1; possible D gene TRBD2, 5 bases. Germline V gene lookup returns CDR1 SGHTA and CDR2 FQGNSA. This CDR3 spans 14 amino acids. The ends were cut back, 5 bases at V and 9 bases at J, with 17 bases in the middle. The CDR3 nucleotides read TGTGCCAGCAGCACGACGCTCCTAGCAGCTGAGCAGTTCTTC. It is translated as CASSTTLLAAEQFF.

V usage is TRBV5-1 and J usage is TRBJ1-5; 7 bases line up with TRBD1. From germline, CDR1 is SGHRS and CDR2 YFSETQ. Trimming took 4 bases from V and 1 from J; bases not matched to a gene: 2. This CDR3 is built from 14 residues. The CDR3 DNA reads as TGCGCCAGCAGCCAGACAGGGAGCAATCAGCCCCAGCATTTT. Protein: CASSQTGSNQPQHF.

The V call is TRBV7-8, the J call TRBJ2-2; tentatively, D is TRBD1 or TRBD2 (6 bases each). V was shortened by 2 bases and J by 1 base, with 11 bases between the two germline ends. Looked up from germline, CDR1 is SGHVS and CDR2 is FQNEAQ. The CDR3 extends over 16 amino acids. The CDR3 DNA sequence: TGTGCCAGCAGCTTAATTGGAGGGGGGAACACCGGGGAGCTGTTTTTT. Translating it yields CASSLIGGGNTGELFF.

This chain joins TRBV10-1 and TRBJ2-3; the match to TRBD1 covers 12 bases. The CDR3 is made up of 17 amino acids. V was clipped by 3 bases and J by 2 bases; unmatched bases: 6. Germline CDR1 reads WNHNN; CDR2 reads SYGVQD (reference sequence). The CDR3 coding sequence is TGCGCCAGCAGTGACCCGGGACAGGGGGCGTCCACAGATACGCAGTATTTT. It is translated as CASSDPGQGASTDTQYF.

This rearrangement joins TRBV6-5 to TRBJ2-1; D unresolved. This CDR3 spans 11 amino acids. Per the germline V gene, CDR1 is MNHEY and CDR2 is SVGAGI. The ends were cut back, 10 bases at V and 5 bases at J, with 9 bases in the middle. CDR3 amino acids: CATLGHNEQFF. The CDR3 DNA reads TGTGCCACCCTCGGACACAATGAGCAGTTCTTC.

This chain uses TRBV5-6 with TRBJ2-7, with 7 bases identical to TRBD1. V was clipped by 2 bases and J by 0 bases; unmatched bases: 5. CDR3 length: 15 amino acids. Germline V gene sequence: CDR1 SGHDT, CDR2 YYEEEE. For the CDR3, the DNA is TGTGCCAGCAGCTTCCGGACAGGCGGCTCCTACGAGCAGTACTTC. Protein: CASSFRTGGSYEQYF.

In this sample, this clone turned up once. The V gene is TRBV18, the J gene TRBJ1-2; 9 nucleotides agree with TRBD1. This CDR3 has 15 residues. The V gene end was trimmed by 4 bases and the J gene end by 5 bases; junction bases not matched to a gene: 8. CDR1 KGHSH and CDR2 LQKENI come from the germline V gene. CDR3 amino acids: CASSLRDREDYGYTF. CDR3 DNA: TGTGCCAGCTCACTCAGGGACAGGGAGGATTATGGCTACACCTTC.

This clone has only one observation. CDR3 DNA: TGTGCCAGCAGTACCGGGACAGGGCCCTACGAGCAGTACTTC. Translating gives CASSTGTGPYEQYF. The chain carries TRBV6-5 and TRBJ2-7, with TRBD1 matching 9 bases. This CDR3 has 14 amino acids. With V trimmed by 5 bases and J by 2 bases, 4 bases remained unmatched. The germline CDR1 and CDR2 sequences are MNHEY and SVGAGI.

The chain carries TRBV19 and TRBJ1-1, with D hard to call. CDR1 and CDR2 from the germline V gene are LNHDA and SQIVND (reference sequence). The CDR3 length is 13 residues. V was pared by 3 bases and J by 0 bases, with 5 bases between. Here the CDR3 reads CASSIRMNTEAFF. The CDR3 coding sequence is TGTGCCAGTAGTATTAGGATGAACACTGAAGCTTTCTTT.

This CDR3 is CASSLTGWGTQPQHF. The CDR3 DNA reads TGTGCCAGCAGCCTCACTGGGTGGGGGACTCAGCCCCAGCATTTT. The chain recombines TRBV7-3 with TRBJ1-5, with D possibly matching TRBD1 (5 bases). CDR3 length: 15 residues. V was pared by 5 bases and J by 6 bases, with 17 bases between. CDR1 and CDR2 (germline): SGHTA, FQGTGA.

The genes are TRBV5-1 and TRBJ1-1; TRBD1 agrees at 9 bases. This CDR3 is built from 16 residues. The germline V gene encodes CDR1 SGHRS and CDR2 YFSETQ. V lost 4 bases to trimming and J lost 5 bases; unmatched junction nucleotides: 12. The CDR3 DNA is TGCGCCAGCAGCCCGGGACAGGGAATTTTGGGGACTGAAGCTTTCTTT. It specifies CASSPGQGILGTEAFF.

The chain recombines TRBV28 with TRBJ1-2; no clear D. The germline V gene encodes CDR1 MDHEN and CDR2 SYDVKM. V lost 7 bases and J lost 4, with 13 bases in between. The CDR3 runs 13 residues. For the CDR3, the DNA is TGTGCCAGCATCCTAGGAAAGGGCTATGGCTACACCTTC. Protein sequence: CASILGKGYGYTF.

The V call is TRBV28, the J call TRBJ1-4; 7 bases match TRBD1. J gave up 3 bases and V 10 bases, and 8 bases lay outside the gene matches. Germline lookup yields CDR1 MDHEN and CDR2 SYDVKM. The CDR3 covers 14 residues. The DNA for the CDR3 is TGTGCCACCCAATGGGGGACAGCTAATGAAAAACTGTTTTTT. Translation: CATQWGTANEKLFF.

The chain recombines TRBV7-6 with TRBJ2-1; 12 nucleotides match TRBD2. Germline V lookup: CDR1 SGHVS, CDR2 FNYEAQ. Trimming took 3 bases from V and 8 from J; bases not matched to a gene: 11. This CDR3 is 17 amino acids long. The CDR3 region is CASSFELAGGPRDEQFF. As DNA, the CDR3 is TGTGCCAGCAGCTTCGAGCTAGCGGGAGGGCCTAGGGATGAGCAGTTCTTC.

The chain employs TRBV30 and TRBJ2-7, with 12 nucleotides matching TRBD1. Trimming took 2 bases from V and 5 from J; bases not matched to a gene: 4. CDR3 length: 14 amino acids. In germline, CDR1 is GTSNPN, CDR2 SVGIG (reference sequence). The CDR3 DNA reads as TGTGCCTGGAGTCCGGGACAGGGGGCCCACGAGCAGTACTTC. Translation gives CAWSPGQGAHEQYF. The full variable domain, completed using reference TRBV30 and TRBJ2-7, is SQTIHQWPATLVQPVGSPLSLECTVEGTSNPNLYWYRQAAGRGLQLLFYSVGIGQISSEVPQNLSASRPQDRQFILSSKKLLLSDSGFYLCAWSPGQGAHEQYFGPGTRLTVT.

The chain carries TRBV28 and TRBJ1-5, with TRBD1 matching over 12 bases. CDR3 length equals 14 residues. Per the germline V gene, CDR1 is MDHEN and CDR2 is SYDVKM. The ends lost 5 bases at V and 6 bases at J; junction bases unmatched: 2. CDR3 nucleotides: TGTGCCAGCAGTGGGACAGGGGGCTCTCAGCCCCAGCATTTT. Its translation is CASSGTGGSQPQHF.

This chain connects TRBV27 to TRBJ1-4; D gene unclear. Germline lookup yields CDR1 MNHEY and CDR2 SMNVEV (reference sequence). The CDR3 runs to 14 residues. The ends were cut back, 5 bases at V and 10 bases at J, with 17 bases in the middle. The CDR3 nucleotides are TGTGCCAGCAGTCCACTCGCCGGGGTAAGAAAACTGTTTTTT. Translating it yields CASSPLAGVRKLFF.

The genes are TRBV12-3 or TRBV12-4 and TRBJ2-7, with TRBD1 matching over 8 bases. The CDR3 covers 13 residues. V lost 3 bases and J lost 4; bases outside the gene matches: 2. CDR3 sequence (DNA): TGTGCCAGCAGTTTGGGACAGGTATACGAGCAGTACTTC. It yields the protein CASSLGQVYEQYF.

V is TRBV28 and J is TRBJ2-7, with TRBD1 matching over 9 bases. This CDR3 has 17 amino acids. Looked up from germline, CDR1 is MDHEN and CDR2 is SYDVKM. J lost 3 bases, V lost 6 bases, and 15 bases had no gene match. CDR3 region: CASRKTYRDRVFYEQYF. CDR3 sequence (DNA): TGTGCCAGCAGGAAAACTTACCGGGACAGGGTTTTCTACGAGCAGTACTTC.

The rearrangement joins TRBV21-1 to TRBJ1-4. TRBV21-1 is labeled a pseudogene. The CDR3 totals 15 residues. CDR3 sequence (DNA): TGTGCCAGCACCTCGGACGGGACTAGGGATGAAAAACTGTTTTTT. Its translation is CASTSDGTRDEKLFF.